This T cell receptor beta chain appears in the sequencing data of a study of T cell responses to AZD1222 COVID-19 vaccine. Study overall: Second-dose groups at about 4 or about 12 weeks were pooled. General study results and limits: Donors in the cohort were predominantly white British and more often female, and clonal diversity was possibly underestimated. Baseline seropositivity occurred in only six AZD1222 recipients. The study reported that nearly half of spike-specific TCRs target unmutated variant regions.

A remark on this clone: Its antigen is as yet unknown.

Only in-frame clones appear in the TCRdb table, and some are missing; sequencing was by immunoSEQ multiplex PCR. The sample includes about 100,000 clones, 90% of them seen just once. CDR3 size: 15 residues. Germline V gene sequence: CDR1 SGDLS, CDR2 YYNGEE. V lost 0 bases and J lost 6; bases outside the gene matches: 5. The TCR sequence derives from an adult in good health. The specimen comprised peripheral blood, sampled on day 0 of AZD1222 vaccination. The rearrangement links TRBV9 to TRBJ2-1; the match to TRBD2 covers 8 bases. CDR3 sequence reads: CASSVGPGGPNEQFF. CDR3 DNA sequence: TGTGCCAGCAGCGTAGGACCGGGGGGGCCCAATGAGCAGTTCTTC.